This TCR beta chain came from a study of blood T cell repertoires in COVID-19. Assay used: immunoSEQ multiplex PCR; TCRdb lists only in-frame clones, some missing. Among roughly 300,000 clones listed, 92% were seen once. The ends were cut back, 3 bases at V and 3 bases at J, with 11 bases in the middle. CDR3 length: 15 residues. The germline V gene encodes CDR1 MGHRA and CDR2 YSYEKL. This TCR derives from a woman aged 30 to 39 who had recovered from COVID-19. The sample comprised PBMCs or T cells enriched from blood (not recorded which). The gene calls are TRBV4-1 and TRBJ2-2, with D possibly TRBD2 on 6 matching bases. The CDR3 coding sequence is TGCGCCAGCAGCCATGCCGGGACTTACACCGGGGAGCTGTTTTTT. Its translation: CASSHAGTYTGELFF.